These 32 T cell receptor beta chains came from one sample sequenced in a study of T cells in women clearing cervical HPV infection. TCRdb keeps only in-frame clones here, not all; method: immunoSEQ multiplex PCR. Its listing shows 25,000 to 30,000 clones. Sequences were obtained from blood buffy coat. Source of these receptors: a woman between 18 and 75 years old with a cervical HPV16 infection that either progressed to CIN3+ or cleared (not recorded which).

For this clone: The read is 3 residues too short to cover the CDR3 end, so that end is filled in from the germline J gene. This chain connects TRBV5-1 to TRBJ2-5; TRBD1 aligns across 9 bases. CDR1 is SGHRS, CDR2 YFSETQ, per germline. V gave up 0 bases and J gave up 4 bases; unmatched junction bases: 4. This CDR3 has 15 residues. The chain's CDR3 is CASSLDTGGAETQYF. The CDR3 DNA, read in part, is TGCGCCAGCAGCTTGGATACAGGGGGCGCAGAGACC.

Concerning this clone: The read ends 3 residues shy of where the CDR3 ends; the end is completed using the germline J gene. The gene calls are TRBV6-2 or TRBV6-3 and TRBJ2-5, with a weak D call TRBD1 (5 bases). This CDR3 comprises 12 residues. Trimming removed 8 bases from V and 5 bases from J, with 12 bases in between. Looked up from germline, CDR1 is MNHEY and CDR2 is SVGEGT. The CDR3 spells CASEESGETQYF. The part of the CDR3 DNA that was read is TGTGCCAGCGAGGAGTCAGGGGAGACC.

The CDR3 bases that were read are TGCGCCAGCGCCTCGGACAGGTCCTACAATGAG. The encoded protein is CASASDRSYNE. The whole CDR3 region reads CASASDRSYNEQFF. This sequence joins TRBV5-1 and TRBJ2-1; the match to TRBD1 covers 7 bases. The read is 3 residues too short to cover the CDR3 end, so that end is filled in from the germline J gene. V trimming: 7 bases; J trimming: 1 base; junction bases outside the gene matches: 5. This CDR3 is 14 amino acids long. Germline V gene data show CDR1 as SGHRS and CDR2 as YFSETQ.

Regarding this clone: The missing CDR3 end, 3 residues past where the read stops, is filled in from the germline J gene. The rearrangement uses TRBV12-3 or TRBV12-4 and TRBJ2-2; D is ambiguous. The CDR3 has 15 residues. The ends were cut back, 4 bases at V and 0 bases at J, with 9 bases in the middle. The CDR3 loop is CASSSHRSNTGELFF. The sequenced part of the CDR3 DNA is TGTGCCAGCAGTTCTCACCGGTCGAACACCGGGGAG.

Concerning this clone itself: The read falls 3 residues short of the CDR3 end, and the missing part is taken from the germline J gene. This chain joins TRBV5-6 and TRBJ2-3; D may be TRBD1 (6 bases). This CDR3 region has 15 residues. Germline CDR1 reads SGHDT; CDR2 reads YYEEEE. The chain's CDR3 is CASSSRQVSNQPQYF. The sequenced part of the CDR3 DNA is TGTGCCAGCAGCTCGAGACAGGTTAGCAATCAGCCG.

Worth noting for this clone: Sequencing ends 3 residues short of the CDR3 end; the germline J gene provides the rest. The chain couples TRBV20-1 to TRBJ1-1; the D gene is possibly TRBD1 (6 bases). Germline loops: CDR1 DFQATT, CDR2 SNEGSKA (reference sequence). CDR3 size: 13 residues. Trimming pared 8 bases from V and 0 bases from J, leaving 13 bases between. The sequenced CDR3 bases are TGCAGTTCTACAGGGAATCTGAACACTGAA. It codes for CSSTGNLNTE. The whole CDR3 region reads CSSTGNLNTEAFF.

About this clone: From the germline J gene comes the end of the CDR3, since the read stops 3 residues before it. The chain recombines TRBV7-9 with TRBJ1-2; 8 bases align to TRBD1. The CDR3 is made up of 14 amino acids. The V gene's germline CDR1 is SEHNR and CDR2 FQNEAQ (reference sequence). The CDR3 spells CASLPGGVTYDYTF. CDR3 bases read: TGTGCCAGCTTACCAGGGGGCGTAACCTACGAC.

Regarding this clone: The sequenced fragment ends 3 residues before the CDR3 boundary, so the rest is inferred from the germline J gene. The chain uses TRBV19 and TRBJ2-7, with D perhaps TRBD1 (6 bases). CDR1 is LNHDA and CDR2 is SQIVND in the germline V gene (reference sequence). The V and J ends lost 5 bases and 0 bases respectively, with 11 bases between them. The CDR3 extends over 14 amino acids. This CDR3 reads CASSFRGSSYEQYF. The sequenced CDR3 bases are TGTGCCAGTAGTTTCAGGGGCAGCTCCTACGAG.

As for this clone: The read terminates 3 residues before the CDR3 end, so the remaining end is supplied by the germline J gene. The J gene is TRBJ1-2, the V gene TRBV7-3; D is possibly TRBD1 (5 bases). Looked up from germline, CDR1 is SGHTA and CDR2 is FQGTGA. CDR3 size: 14 residues. The covered CDR3 bases are TGTGCCAGCAGCCCGAGCGGGGGATTTTACGAC. Protein sequence: CASSPSGGFYD. The entire CDR3 protein reads CASSPSGGFYDYTF.

With regard to this clone: The missing CDR3 end, 3 residues past where the read stops, is filled in from the germline J gene. The rearrangement joins TRBV19 to TRBJ2-2; a weak D match, TRBD1 (6 bases). The CDR3 is 16 amino acids. Germline V gene sequence: CDR1 LNHDA, CDR2 SQIVND (reference sequence). Partial CDR3 DNA: TGTGCCAGTAGTATAGGGGGGCGGTTTCTGAGGGGCGAG. Amino acids: CASSIGGRFLRGE. The whole CDR3 reads CASSIGGRFLRGELFF.

A remark on this clone: Coverage ceases 3 residues before the CDR3 finishes, and the germline J gene fills in the end. The rearrangement links TRBV6-2 or TRBV6-3 to TRBJ1-1; D call uncertain. Germline values: CDR1 MNHEY, CDR2 SVGEGT. This CDR3 is built from 16 residues. With 0 bases removed from V and 0 bases from J, the gap between germline ends came to 11 bases. CDR3 protein: CASSYSRGLVNTEAFF. The DNA read from the CDR3 is TGTGCCAGCAGTTACTCGAGAGGTTTGGTGAACACTGAA.

CDR3 region: CSVDGGATDTQYF. CDR3 DNA (partial): TGCAGCGTTGACGGGGGGGCAACAGATACG. The V gene is TRBV29-1, the J gene TRBJ2-3, with 8 bases aligning to TRBD2. The CDR3 end lies 3 residues beyond the end of the read and is filled in from the germline J gene. V was clipped by 3 bases and J by 3 bases; unmatched bases: 2. Germline CDR1 reads SQVTM; CDR2 reads ANQGSEA. The CDR3 totals 13 residues.

The sequenced CDR3 bases are TGCGCCAGCAGCTTGGATCAGCGGGGGGTCACAGATACG. Its protein is CASSLDQRGVTDT. The entire CDR3 is CASSLDQRGVTDTQYF. V usage is TRBV5-1 and J usage is TRBJ2-3; 9 bases map to TRBD2. The sequence runs out 3 residues before the end of the CDR3; the remainder is reconstructed from the germline J gene. V lost 0 bases to trimming and J lost 2 bases; unmatched junction nucleotides: 4. The V gene's germline CDR1 is SGHRS and CDR2 YFSETQ. The CDR3 is made up of 16 amino acids. The full variable domain, with the rest looked up from reference TRBV5-1 and TRBJ2-3, is KAGVTQTPRYLIKTRGQQVTLSCSPISGHRSVSWYQQTPGQGLQFLFEYFSETQRNKGNFPGRFSGRQFSNSRSEMNVSTLELGDSALYLCASSLDQRGVTDTQYFGPGTRLTVL.

About this clone itself: Coverage ceases 3 residues before the CDR3 finishes, and the germline J gene fills in the end. The J gene is TRBJ2-2, the V gene TRBV2; 14 bases fit TRBD2. Germline V gene data show CDR1 as SNHLY and CDR2 as FYNNEI. V lost 6 bases to trimming and J lost 6 bases; unmatched junction nucleotides: 3. CDR3 size: 15 residues. CDR3 DNA, as far as it was read: TGTGCCAGCAGGAGACTAGCGGGGGGGCCCGGGGAG. This translates into CASRRLAGGPGE. The complete CDR3 reads CASRRLAGGPGELFF.

The DNA read from the CDR3 is TGTGCCAGCAGCTGGCGAGCGGGGGGGTCCTACGAG. Translating it yields CASSWRAGGSYE. The complete CDR3 protein is CASSWRAGGSYEAFF. The chain uses TRBV7-9 and TRBJ1-1, with D perhaps matching TRBD1 (5 bases). Coverage ceases 3 residues before the CDR3 finishes, and the germline J gene fills in the end. Germline CDR1 SEHNR, CDR2 FQNEAQ (reference sequence). This CDR3 is built from 15 residues.

Comments on this clone: Coverage ceases 3 residues before the CDR3 finishes, and the germline J gene fills in the end. V gene TRBV19 combines with J gene TRBJ2-7; no firm D call. This CDR3 is 13 amino acids long. The germline V gene encodes CDR1 LNHDA and CDR2 SQIVND (reference sequence). With 1 base removed from V and 4 bases from J, the gap between germline ends came to 8 bases. CDR3 amino acids: CASSIGGSYEQYF. The CDR3 DNA, read in part, is TGTGCCAGTAGTATAGGTGGCAGTTACGAG.

On this clone: The CDR3 extends 3 residues past the end of the read, so its final part is completed from the germline J gene. This chain links TRBV12-3 or TRBV12-4 with TRBJ2-3; perhaps TRBD1 as D (6 bases). V was clipped by 2 bases and J by 6 bases, with 21 bases between them. The CDR3 covers 17 residues. This CDR3 reads CASSLFGTETTGDTQYF. CDR3 DNA, as far as it was read: TGTGCCAGCAGTTTATTTGGGACCGAAACTACAGGGGATACG.

A note on this clone: The junction departs from germline at one end; a sequencing error may be responsible. Read sequence stops 3 residues before the CDR3 end, and the germline J gene provides the missing end. J is TRBJ1-2 and V is TRBV7-7; D is unresolved. There are 16 residues in the CDR3. In germline, CDR1 is SSHAT, CDR2 FNYEAQ (reference sequence). The CDR3 here is CASSLGLAGHLDTYTF. The covered CDR3 bases are TGTGCTAGCAGCTTAGGTTTAGCGGGCCATCTGGATACC. Based on the CDR3 plus reference TRBV7-7 and TRBJ1-2, the full variable domain is GAGVSQSPRYKVTKRGQDVTLRCDPISSHATLYWYQQALGQGPEFLTYFNYEAQPDKSGLPSDRFSAERPEGSISTLTIQRTEQRDSAMYRCASSLGLAGHLDTYTFGSGTRLTVV.

Remarks on this clone: From the germline J gene comes the end of the CDR3, since the read stops 3 residues before it. This chain connects TRBV18 to TRBJ2-1; 7 bases match TRBD1. CDR1 and CDR2 (germline): KGHSH, LQKENI. Trimming at V came to 6 bases and at J to 7 bases, leaving 9 bases not matched to a gene. CDR3 size: 14 residues. Partial CDR3 DNA: TGTGCCAGCTCTAGAGGACAGGCTTGGAATGAG. Protein: CASSRGQAWNE. The whole CDR3 sequence is CASSRGQAWNEQFF.

To note about this clone: The CDR3 extends 3 residues past the end of the read, so its final part is completed from the germline J gene. V gene TRBV5-1 combines with J gene TRBJ2-4; TRBD1 matches at 7 bases. The CDR3 is 16 residues long. Germline values: CDR1 SGHRS, CDR2 YFSETQ. The part of the CDR3 DNA that was read is TGCGCCAGCAGCCGGACAGGTAGAAGAAGAAATCAGCCT. Its translation is CASSRTGRRRNQP. In full, the CDR3 is CASSRTGRRRNQPQYF.

Points on this clone: The CDR3 end falls 3 residues outside the read, so it is completed with the germline J gene. The chain combines TRBV7-6 with TRBJ1-1; 11 bases align to TRBD1. This CDR3 spans 14 amino acids. Trimming at V came to 5 bases and at J to 6 bases, leaving 5 bases not matched to a gene. Germline V gene data show CDR1 as SGHVS and CDR2 as FNYEAQ. The CDR3 loop is CASSGTGGRSEAFF. Partial CDR3 DNA: TGTGCCAGCAGCGGGACAGGGGGGCGATCTGAA.

Note on this clone: The missing CDR3 end, 3 residues past where the read stops, is filled in from the germline J gene. The chain uses TRBV7-8 and TRBJ1-6, with 8 bases that match TRBD1. Trimming at V came to 5 bases and at J to 8 bases, leaving 8 bases not matched to a gene. CDR1 and CDR2 from the germline V gene are SGHVS and FQNEAQ. The CDR3 spans 15 residues. CDR3 DNA, as far as it was read: TGTGCCAGCAGCCCCCAGGGGGCGAGGGATTCACCC. This sequence encodes CASSPQGARDSP. In full, the CDR3 is CASSPQGARDSPLHF. The full variable domain, in which reference TRBV7-8 and TRBJ1-6 provide the parts outside the CDR3, is GAGVSQSPRYKVAKRGQDVALRCDPISGHVSLFWYQQALGQGPEFLTYFQNEAQLDKSGLPSDRFFAERPEGSVSTLKIQRTQQEDSAVYLCASSPQGARDSPLHFGNGTRLTVT.

Worth noting for this clone: The read stops 3 residues short of the end of the CDR3; the missing end is completed from the germline J gene. The V and J genes are TRBV5-8 and TRBJ2-3; the D gene is possibly TRBD1 (5 bases). This CDR3 is built from 15 residues. Germline CDR1 is SGHTS and CDR2 is YDEGEE. The CDR3: CASSLQGYSNQPQYF. The sequenced part of the CDR3 DNA is TGTGCCAGCAGCTTGCAGGGTTATAGCAATCAGCCG.

For this clone: The read gets to within 3 residues of the CDR3 end, and the germline J gene fills in the rest. J is TRBJ2-3 and V is TRBV11-3; 9 positions match TRBD2. In germline, CDR1 is SGHNT, CDR2 YENEEA. This CDR3 has 15 amino acids. Unmatched junction bases numbered 4, after V lost 5 bases and J lost 1 base. The CDR3 sequence is CASSHKRGGTDTQYF. The sequenced CDR3 bases are TGTGCCAGCAGCCACAAGCGGGGGGGCACAGATACG.

In regard to this clone: The CDR3 end falls 3 residues outside the read, so it is completed with the germline J gene. The chain is built from TRBV10-3 and TRBJ2-5, with 9 bases lining up with TRBD1. The trim removed 5 bases at V and 4 bases at J, leaving 8 bases unmatched. The CDR3 consists of 15 residues. CDR1 and CDR2 (germline): ENHRY, SYGVKD. This CDR3 reads CAISSRDRVRETQYF. The covered CDR3 bases are TGTGCCATCAGTAGCCGGGACAGGGTAAGAGAGACC.

Regarding this clone: The CDR3 end lies 3 residues beyond the end of the read and is filled in from the germline J gene. The chain carries TRBV7-9 and TRBJ1-5; perhaps TRBD1 as D (5 bases). The CDR3 contains 13 residues. Germline V gene sequence: CDR1 SEHNR, CDR2 FQNEAQ (reference sequence). The germline V and J ends were trimmed by 5 bases and 5 bases, with 10 bases remaining between them. The CDR3 loop is CASSQLTDQPQHF. The covered CDR3 bases are TGTGCCAGCAGCCAACTGACAGATCAGCCC.

Turning to this clone: The CDR3 end lies 3 residues beyond the end of the read and is filled in from the germline J gene. The chain joins TRBV4-2 to TRBJ1-1; D possibly corresponds to TRBD1 (6 bases). There are 17 residues in the CDR3. Between the trimmed V and J ends, which lost 4 bases and 0 bases, there was a span of 18 bases. CDR1 and CDR2 from the germline V gene are LGHNA and YNFKEQ. The CDR3 region is CASSPGGWGALNTEAFF. The CDR3 bases that were read are TGTGCCAGCAGCCCGGGGGGTTGGGGGGCCCTGAACACTGAA.

A note on this clone: The junction shows a germline mismatch at one end, possibly a read error. The CDR3 end lies 3 residues beyond the end of the read and is filled in from the germline J gene. The gene calls are TRBV19 and TRBJ2-2; D perhaps matches TRBD1 (5 bases). From germline, CDR1 is LNHDA and CDR2 SQIVND (reference sequence). CDR3 length: 15 amino acids. Partial CDR3 DNA: TGTGCCAGTAGTGTAGAAAGCTCTGGGGCCAACGTG. It translates to CASSVESSGANV. The complete CDR3 sequence is CASSVESSGANVLFF.

Worth noting for this clone: The missing CDR3 end, 3 residues past where the read stops, is filled in from the germline J gene. The J gene is TRBJ2-2, the V gene TRBV10-2, with 7 bases lining up with TRBD1. After removal of 7 bases from V and 1 base from J, the junction contained 6 bases not matched to a gene. Looked up from germline, CDR1 is WSHSY and CDR2 is SAAADI. The CDR3 sequence is 15 residues long. The part of the CDR3 DNA that was read is TGCGCCAGCAAGGACCCAGGGGGGAACACCGGGGAG. Translation gives CASKDPGGNTGE. The CDR3 reads in full as CASKDPGGNTGELFF.

On this clone itself: Read data end 3 residues before the CDR3 end; the end is taken from the germline J gene. The V call is TRBV9, the J call TRBJ1-2, with D possibly being TRBD1 (6 bases). The ends were cut back, 4 bases at V and 1 base at J, with 14 bases in the middle. Germline CDR1 is SGDLS and CDR2 is YYNGEE. The CDR3 is 15 residues long. The sequenced CDR3 bases are TGTGCCAGCAGCTTAATAGGACAGAGTAACTATGGC. This gives the protein CASSLIGQSNYG. Given in full, the CDR3 is CASSLIGQSNYGYTF. Combining the CDR3 with reference TRBV9 and TRBJ1-2 gives the whole variable domain DSGVTQTPKHLITATGQRVTLRCSPRSGDLSVYWYQQSLDQGLQFLIQYYNGEERAKGNILERFSAQQFPDLHSELNLSSLELGDSALYFCASSLIGQSNYGYTFGSGTRLTVV.

To note about this clone: The read ends 3 residues before the CDR3 terminus; that terminus is restored from the germline J gene. The chain has TRBV7-3 and TRBJ2-3; maybe TRBD2 (6 bases). The CDR3 sequence is 15 residues long. V lost 8 bases and J lost 4, with 19 bases in between. Germline values: CDR1 SGHTA, CDR2 FQGTGA. The CDR3 bases that were read are TGTGCCAGCGGTTCCACGGGACTTGGGGCAGATACG. This codes for CASGSTGLGADT. The entire CDR3 reads CASGSTGLGADTQYF.

In regard to this clone: With the read ending 3 residues before the CDR3 end, the germline J gene is used to fill in that end. The chain carries TRBV18 and TRBJ2-2, with D perhaps matching TRBD2 (7 bases). The V gene lost 3 bases and the J gene lost 0 bases, with 11 bases spanning the gap. Germline CDR1 reads KGHSH; CDR2 reads LQKENI. This CDR3 spans 16 amino acids. CDR3 DNA, as far as it was read: TGTGCCAGCTCACCTCAGGGGAGGGCGAACACCGGGGAG. This encodes CASSPQGRANTGE. The full CDR3 protein reads CASSPQGRANTGELFF.